Listed below are T cell receptor beta chains from one sample, sequenced in a study of response to subunit inactivated influenza vaccine. TCRdb re-called the RT-PCR reads through MiXCR, storing one row per CDR3 protein. The sample has about 520,000 distinct CDR3 sequences, about 25% seen once. The sequenced sample was CD4+ T cells sorted from PBMCs, obtained 4 to 6 days after vaccination. The receptors were gathered from a man over 45 who received an inactivated influenza vaccine. Each CDR3 is given with its conserved first and last residue. Clone size is given for some rows only: seen once, a few or many times, or a class if the clone is expanded.

abundance: NA
v_gene: TRBV6-5
CDR3aa: CASSYSGDGLPEAFF

abundance: few
v_gene: TRBV19
CDR3aa: CASSVGTDYNEQFF

abundance: few
v_gene: TRBV11-2
CDR3aa: CASRGPRNTEAFF

abundance: NA
v_gene: TRBV7-2
CDR3aa: CASSARTGSWETQYF

abundance: NA
v_gene: TRBV7-8
CDR3aa: CASIGESETTTTQYF

abundance: NA
v_gene: TRBV5-1
CDR3aa: CASSLTGTGSYGYTF

abundance: NA
v_gene: TRBV2
CDR3aa: CASSEMLARETQYF

abundance: few
v_gene: TRBV29-1
CDR3aa: CSVVRGIETQYF

abundance: NA
v_gene: TRBV6-1
CDR3aa: CASRSRVSQPQHF

abundance: few
v_gene: TRBV20-1
CDR3aa: CSARAGGDQPQHF

abundance: NA
v_gene: TRBV4-3
CDR3aa: CASSQWGFSPTSGSTDTQYF

abundance: many
v_gene: TRBV29-1
CDR3aa: CSDQRTAADTQYF

abundance: few
v_gene: TRBV4-2
CDR3aa: CASSQDISGVHYGYTF

abundance: many
v_gene: TRBV20-1
CDR3aa: CSARGGSGGDEQYF

abundance: NA
v_gene: TRBV28
CDR3aa: CASRRPGPTDTQYF

abundance: NA
v_gene: TRBV12-3/TRBV12-4
CDR3aa: CASRSGRVVNEQFF

abundance: NA
v_gene: TRBV5-1
CDR3aa: CASSGKTGAGTGELFF

abundance: few
v_gene: TRBV7-2
CDR3aa: CASSLVGIGIDTQYF

abundance: few
v_gene: TRBV2
CDR3aa: CASSEWGEAFF

abundance: NA
v_gene: TRBV3-1
CDR3aa: CASSRWTGNTEAFF

abundance: NA
v_gene: TRBV30
CDR3aa: CAWRPSGTGYTF

abundance: NA
v_gene: TRBV11-2
CDR3aa: CASSLVGTPSKKLFF

abundance: few
v_gene: TRBV12-3/TRBV12-4
CDR3aa: CASSLTGLGGSEQYF

abundance: few
v_gene: TRBV5-1
CDR3aa: CASSLRTAEGTQYF

abundance: few
v_gene: TRBV20-1
CDR3aa: CSAKQSGWTEAFF

abundance: few
v_gene: TRBV20-1
CDR3aa: CSVIRDNSYEQYF

abundance: NA
v_gene: TRBV20-1
CDR3aa: CSAPTLSKGGEQYF

abundance: few
v_gene: TRBV7-2
CDR3aa: CASSSGALRETQYF

abundance: few
v_gene: TRBV7-9
CDR3aa: CASSMGQGYEQYF

abundance: NA
v_gene: TRBV15
CDR3aa: CATSSQRGGSLYEQYF

abundance: NA
v_gene: TRBV24-1
CDR3aa: CATSGAPGGYEQYF

abundance: NA
v_gene: TRBV30
CDR3aa: CAWSEMTRSPLHF

abundance: few
v_gene: TRBV20-1
CDR3aa: CSARQGGGYGYTF

abundance: NA
v_gene: TRBV20-1
CDR3aa: CSARGTGKSSYNEQFF

abundance: few
v_gene: TRBV6-6
CDR3aa: CASRPAEETQYF

abundance: NA
v_gene: TRBV11-2
CDR3aa: CASSLGGTKPIIF

abundance: few
v_gene: TRBV15
CDR3aa: CATSRDLRKGGGADTQYF

abundance: few
v_gene: TRBV6-6
CDR3aa: CASSYEVRSLHF

abundance: NA
v_gene: TRBV6-6
CDR3aa: CASRFDFTYEQYF